This T cell receptor (beta chain) was profiled in a study of CXCR3-negative and CXCR3-positive naive CD8 T cells (dated by TCRdb to about 2019). Broadly, across the study: In total, 130 million or so TRB reads were obtained, which works out to roughly 1.5 +/- 0.3 million reads per library. For the TRBV-TRBJ cluster analysis, the naive subsets came from 5 donors, while the memory cells came from 3 donors. The diversity and physicochemical repertoire analyses included more than nine donors pooled from two independent experiments.

Worth noting for this clonotype: Its specific antigen is unknown.

The paper's findings and limits, for the study overall: CXCR3 expression partially decreased after cryopreservation, so most assays used freshly isolated PBMCs. Compared with CXCR3-negative naive cells, CXCR3-positive naive cells had TRB CDR3s with higher hydrophobicity (lower Kidera factor 4), lower energy, and higher strength and volume indices. Because surface CD5, which is linked to self-reactivity in mice, was comparable between the naive subsets, TCR interaction strength was also inferred from the physicochemical properties of TRB CDR3s. TRBV-TRBJ usage was similar between naive CXCR3-negative and CXCR3-positive cells from the same donor, while memory cells showed distinct patterns. Comparably high repertoire diversity was found in both naive subsets, whereas much lower repertoire diversity was found in memory CD8+ T cells.

Each CD8+ T cell subset was flow-sorted in triplicate, and 250,000 to 300,000 cells per subset were placed directly into RLT lysis buffer. Naive CD8+ T cells were defined stringently as CD45RO-CCR7+CD27+CD95- to exclude memory contaminants. Standard density gradient centrifugation was used to isolate peripheral blood mononuclear cells from buffy coats. A FACSAria III was used to flow-sort naive CXCR3-negative and CXCR3-positive CD8+ T cells. An RNeasy Mini Kit was used to extract total RNA from the sorted cells. TCRdb lists the instrument as NextSeq 550. The Human TCR Profiling Kit (MiLaboratory) was used to make UMI-labeled 5' RACE TRB cDNA libraries. The full amount of extracted RNA was used for cDNA synthesis, and the full amount of resulting cDNA was used for PCR amplification. Libraries were prepared in parallel using an identical number of PCR cycles. The paper's processing steps were these. With a minimum of two reads required per UMI, MIGEC and MiXCR pulled out about 52,000 +/- 9,100 unique UMI-labeled TRB cDNA molecules from each library. An average of approximately 40,000 +/- 10,000 functional in-frame TRB CDR3 nucleotide clonotypes without stop codons was found per library. Diversity metrics, including normalized Shannon-Wiener and Chao1, were computed in VDJtools after downsampling to 5000 UMI-labeled TRB molecules per sample. VDJtools computed clonotype-size-weighted physicochemical properties of the central five CDR3 residues: interaction energy, strength, volume and Kidera factor 4. Following TCRdb reprocessing, every CDR3 protein sequence forms one entry, and DNA is not provided. For this entry, the V and J calls and clone size follow TCRdb and not the study's own pipeline. The data table for this sample lists 100,000 to 150,000 distinct CDR3 sequences. The biggest ten clones account for 0.29% of the sample.

The clonotype comes from a human donor in good health. Some clones in this sample may be carry-over from other donors' samples. Source material: naive CXCR3- CD8+ T cells from blood. What the cell subset or site label conveys for this sample: CD45RO-CCR7+CD27+CD95- naive CD8+ T cells lacking CXCR3 (TNR3-).

The CDR3 region has the sequence CSVEDRLAGPYNEQFF. The receptor chain draws on TRBV29-1 and TRBJ2-1; the D call from TCRdb, TRBD2, cannot be confirmed without DNA. The germline V gene provides CDR1 SQVTM and CDR2 ANQGSEA. Taken from cysteine to phenylalanine, the CDR3 has 16 residues. The nucleotide record is missing.